This entry concerns a single T cell receptor beta chain. Its antigen is not known. This sample is part of a study of T cells expressing NK-cell markers. The wider study: With respect to HCMV, most of the eight sequenced donors were seropositive, and one was seronegative.

TCRdb re-called the 5' RACE reads and shows each CDR3 protein once, DNA omitted. Its listing shows some 410,000 distinct CDR3 sequences. Study-wide findings and caveats: CD8+ T cells in over 5 donors included dominant NKG2C+ clonotypes at about 1.0-8%.

Sequenced input: blood T cells: a sorted CD56 or NKG2C T cell subset, CD4+ or CD8+ T cells, or bulk PBMC T cells (not recorded which). This clonotype originated in a woman aged 18 to 69 in good health.

CDR3 in amino acids: CSARPGTSADTQYF. The V and J genes are TRBV20-1 and TRBJ2-3; TCRdb's D gene call, TRBD1, goes unchecked for lack of DNA. This CDR3 contains 14 residues. Germline lookup yields CDR1 DFQATT and CDR2 SNEGSKA (reference sequence).